The 16 T cell receptor beta chains reported below all come from one sample, sequenced in a study of early T cells in non-severe SARS-CoV-2 infection. One entry per CDR3 protein, called by TCRdb with MiXCR from the 5' RACE reads. The sample includes fewer than 25,000 distinct CDR3 sequences, 3.6% of them seen just once. The specimen sequenced was whole blood. The source of these receptors is an adult who was a healthcare worker with PCR-confirmed SARS-CoV-2 infection or an uninfected control (not recorded which).

V usage is TRBV6-5 and J usage is TRBJ2-2; D is possibly TRBD2 (6 bases). Between the trimmed V and J ends, which lost 5 bases and 7 bases, there was a span of 20 bases. CDR1 is MNHEY and CDR2 is SVGAGI in the germline V gene. The CDR3 extends over 16 amino acids. CDR3 amino acids: CASSGRGGQASGELFF. For the CDR3, the DNA is TGTGCCAGCAGTGGACGCGGAGGGCAAGCTAGCGGGGAGCTGTTTTTT.

In nucleotides, the CDR3 is TGTGCCAGCAGCCTACATTCCGGGACAGGGCCCGGGGAGCTGTTTTTT. Its protein product is CASSLHSGTGPGELFF. The rearrangement links TRBV7-9 to TRBJ2-2; 9 bases align to TRBD1. The CDR3 contains 16 residues. V lost 5 bases and J lost 6; bases outside the gene matches: 10. CDR1 and CDR2 (germline): SEHNR, FQNEAQ (reference sequence).

This clonotype appeared many times. This chain connects TRBV27 to TRBJ2-7; D is uncertain. Trimming stripped 4 bases from V and 5 bases from J, with 9 bases between. The CDR3 spans 12 residues. CDR1 is MNHEY, CDR2 SMNVEV, per germline (reference sequence). CDR3 bases: TGTGCCAGCAGTTCCCGTTGGAACGAGCAGTACTTC. Its protein product is CASSSRWNEQYF.

This clonotype was seen at least ten times. The CDR3 sequence is CASSETGRRQPQHF. The DNA for the CDR3 is TGTGCCAGCAGTGAGACAGGCCGCCGGCAGCCCCAGCATTTT. The chain carries TRBV6-5 and TRBJ1-5; weak D call: TRBD1 (6 bases). Germline V gene data show CDR1 as MNHEY and CDR2 as SVGAGI. The CDR3 runs 14 residues. V was trimmed by 5 bases and J by 7 bases, leaving 15 bases between them.

The chain is built from TRBV5-5 and TRBJ1-2; 7 bases agree with TRBD1. Trimming at V came to 2 bases and at J to 0 bases, leaving 10 bases not matched to a gene. CDR3 size: 17 residues. Looked up from germline, CDR1 is SGHKS and CDR2 is YYEKEE (reference sequence). DNA of the CDR3: TGTGCCAGCAGCTTTTACGGGACAGTCACTCCTAACTATGGCTACACCTTC. Translated, it gives CASSFYGTVTPNYGYTF.

This clonotype was seen repeatedly, ten times or more. This chain connects TRBV6-5 to TRBJ2-1; D is undetermined. CDR3 length equals 13 residues. Germline CDR1 reads MNHEY; CDR2 reads SVGAGI. V dropped 2 bases and J dropped 5 bases, with 7 bases sitting between them. Here the CDR3 DNA reads TGTGCCAGCAGTTACGGCCGCAACAATGAGCAGTTCTTC. Its protein is CASSYGRNNEQFF.

This clonotype has ten or more counts. This rearrangement joins TRBV7-9 to TRBJ2-1; TRBD1 agrees at 7 bases. The CDR3 has 14 residues. Germline lookup yields CDR1 SEHNR and CDR2 FQNEAQ (reference sequence). The trim removed 4 bases at V and 4 bases at J, leaving 4 bases unmatched. CDR3 sequence reads: CASSSQDRYNEQFF. The CDR3 nucleotides are TGTGCCAGCAGCTCCCAGGACAGGTACAATGAGCAGTTCTTC.

This clonotype was seen ten or more times. J is TRBJ2-1 and V is TRBV19; 8 bases are a match to TRBD1. The CDR3 is 14 amino acids. The germline gives CDR1 LNHDA, CDR2 SQIVND (reference sequence). With 5 bases clipped from V and 3 bases from J, the junction kept 3 bases outside the gene matches. The CDR3 nucleotides are TGTGCCAGTAGTTCGGACAGGGTCTACAATGAGCAGTTCTTC. Amino acids: CASSSDRVYNEQFF.

This clonotype was detected ten times or more. V usage is TRBV10-2 and J usage is TRBJ2-3, with TRBD1 matching 8 bases. Germline loops: CDR1 WSHSY, CDR2 SAAADI. Losses at the gene ends were 6 bases for V and 6 bases for J; bases not matched to a gene: 8. The CDR3 spans 14 residues. CDR3 sequence: CASSEQGEWDTQYF. In DNA, the CDR3 is TGCGCCAGCAGCGAACAGGGGGAGTGGGATACGCAGTATTTT.

This clonotype appeared many times. The V gene is TRBV19, the J gene TRBJ2-2; 8 bases line up with TRBD1. This CDR3 is 16 amino acids long. From germline, CDR1 is LNHDA and CDR2 SQIVND (reference sequence). V gave up 3 bases and J gave up 1 base; unmatched junction bases: 4. In DNA form, the CDR3 reads TGTGCCAGTAGTATCGGGGACAGGCGGAACACCGGGGAGCTGTTTTTT. This sequence encodes CASSIGDRRNTGELFF.

The sample holds many counts of this clonotype. The V call is TRBV6-6, the J call TRBJ2-1; tentative D call: TRBD1 (8 bases). Germline values: CDR1 MNHNY, CDR2 SVGAGI (reference sequence). The CDR3 is 19 residues long. The V and J ends lost 6 bases and 0 bases respectively, with 24 bases between them. The chain's CDR3 is CASRVGQGTSVSSYNEQFF. The CDR3 DNA is TGTGCCAGCAGAGTCGGACAGGGAACTAGCGTGAGCTCCTACAATGAGCAGTTCTTC.

This clonotype is categorized as medium-sized. The chain is built from TRBV6-5 and TRBJ1-1; 7 bases are shared with TRBD1. The junction had 5 bases not matched to a gene; V was cut back by 6 bases and J by 4 bases. The CDR3 is 13 residues long. Germline V gene sequence: CDR1 MNHEY, CDR2 SVGAGI. The CDR3 is CASSRQGTTEAFF. CDR3 sequence (DNA): TGTGCCAGCAGCCGACAGGGAACCACTGAAGCTTTCTTT.

This clonotype was detected ten times or more. The chain has TRBV3-1 and TRBJ2-4; 11 bases agree with TRBD2. In germline, CDR1 is LGHDT, CDR2 YNNKEL (reference sequence). The CDR3 is 18 residues long. J was trimmed by 4 bases and V by 0 bases; bases with no gene match: 8. CDR3 sequence (DNA): TGTGCCAGCAGCCAAGATCCCTTAGCGGGAGGGCCGAAAAACATTCAGTACTTC. Its protein is CASSQDPLAGGPKNIQYF. Full variable domain (missing parts from reference TRBV3-1 and TRBJ2-4): DTAVSQTPKYLVTQMGNDKSIKCEQNLGHDTMYWYKQDSKKFLKIMFSYNNKELIINETVPNRFSPKSPDKAHLNLHINSLELGDSAVYFCASSQDPLAGGPKNIQYFGAGTRLSVL.

Ten or more counts support this clonotype. The gene calls are TRBV20-1 and TRBJ1-1, with D possibly being TRBD1 (6 bases). This CDR3 contains 12 residues. The germline V and J ends were trimmed by 7 bases and 3 bases, with 12 bases remaining between them. Germline CDR1 DFQATT, CDR2 SNEGSKA (reference sequence). CDR3 DNA sequence: TGCAGTGTAAAAACAGGGTACACTGAAGCTTTCTTT. Residues: CSVKTGYTEAFF.

This clonotype was detected many times. This chain connects TRBV7-6 to TRBJ2-2; 10 positions match TRBD1. V lost 4 bases to trimming and J lost 4 bases; unmatched junction nucleotides: 6. The CDR3 extends over 16 amino acids. Germline loops: CDR1 SGHVS, CDR2 FNYEAQ. CDR3 loop: CASSSRQGAGTGELFF. The CDR3 nucleotides are TGTGCCAGCAGCTCCCGACAGGGGGCGGGCACCGGGGAGCTGTTTTTT.

This clonotype was picked up many times. V and J are TRBV20-1 and TRBJ1-1; TRBD1 is a possible D gene (6 bases). Per the germline V gene, CDR1 is DFQATT and CDR2 is SNEGSKA (reference sequence). CDR3 size: 14 residues. V dropped 6 bases and J dropped 3 bases, with 17 bases sitting between them. The CDR3 DNA is TGCAGTGCCCAGGATCATACAGGGCACACTGAAGCTTTCTTT. It yields the protein CSAQDHTGHTEAFF.